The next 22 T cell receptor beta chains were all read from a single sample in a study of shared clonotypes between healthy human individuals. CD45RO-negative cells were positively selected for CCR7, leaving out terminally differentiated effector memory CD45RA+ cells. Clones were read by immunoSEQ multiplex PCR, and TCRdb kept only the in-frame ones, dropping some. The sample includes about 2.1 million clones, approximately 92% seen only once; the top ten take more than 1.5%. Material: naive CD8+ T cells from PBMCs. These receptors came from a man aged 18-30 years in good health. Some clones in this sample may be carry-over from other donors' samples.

The CDR3 DNA sequence: TGTGCCAGCAGTCCAGTAATAGAGGGGGACAATGAGCAGTTCTTC. Translated, it gives CASSPVIEGDNEQFF. This sequence joins TRBV27 and TRBJ2-1; D possibly corresponds to TRBD1 (6 bases). The germline V and J ends were trimmed by 5 bases and 5 bases, with 16 bases remaining between them. Germline CDR1 and CDR2: MNHEY and SMNVEV (reference sequence). The CDR3 is made up of 15 amino acids.

CDR3 sequence: CASSFMLLEQYF. DNA for the CDR3: TGTGCCAGCAGCTTTATGCTTCTGGAGCAGTACTTC. This chain joins TRBV7-9 and TRBJ2-7; no clear D. The CDR3 length is 12 residues. CDR1 and CDR2 from the germline V gene are SEHNR and FQNEAQ (reference sequence). V lost 3 bases and J lost 7, with 10 bases in between. Full variable domain (rest looked up from reference TRBV7-9 and TRBJ2-7): DTGVSQNPRHKITKRGQNVTFRCDPISEHNRLYWYRQTLGQGPEFLTYFQNEAQLEKSRLLSDRFSAERPKGSFSTLEIQRTEQGDSAMYLCASSFMLLEQYFGPGTRLTVT.

CDR3 in amino acids: CASSSGPINQPQHF. The CDR3 nucleotides are TGTGCCAGCAGCTCTGGACCGATCAATCAGCCCCAGCATTTT. This chain links TRBV5-5 with TRBJ1-5; no reliable D call. Germline values: CDR1 SGHKS, CDR2 YYEKEE (reference sequence). Between the trimmed V and J ends, which lost 3 bases and 3 bases, there was a span of 10 bases. This CDR3 is built from 14 residues.

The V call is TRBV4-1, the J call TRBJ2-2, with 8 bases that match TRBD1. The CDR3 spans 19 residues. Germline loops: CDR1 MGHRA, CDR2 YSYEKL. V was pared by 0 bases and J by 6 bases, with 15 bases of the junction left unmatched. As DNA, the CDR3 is TGCGCCAGCAGCCAAGAATGGCCCCCAGGACAGGGACGCGCCGGGGAGCTGTTTTTT. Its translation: CASSQEWPPGQGRAGELFF.

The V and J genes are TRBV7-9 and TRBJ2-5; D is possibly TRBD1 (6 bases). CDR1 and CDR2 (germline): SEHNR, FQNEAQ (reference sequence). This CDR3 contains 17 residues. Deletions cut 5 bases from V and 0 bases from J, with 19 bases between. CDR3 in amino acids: CASSTRPQTGDQETQYF. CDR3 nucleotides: TGTGCCAGCAGCACACGTCCCCAGACAGGTGACCAAGAGACCCAGTACTTC.

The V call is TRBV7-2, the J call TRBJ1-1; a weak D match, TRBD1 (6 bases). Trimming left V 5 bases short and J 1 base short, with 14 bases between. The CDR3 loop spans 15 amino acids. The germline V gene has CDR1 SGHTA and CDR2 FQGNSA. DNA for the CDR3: TGTGCCAGCAGCCCGTCGGGGGCAGGGAACACTGAAGCTTTCTTT. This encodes CASSPSGAGNTEAFF.

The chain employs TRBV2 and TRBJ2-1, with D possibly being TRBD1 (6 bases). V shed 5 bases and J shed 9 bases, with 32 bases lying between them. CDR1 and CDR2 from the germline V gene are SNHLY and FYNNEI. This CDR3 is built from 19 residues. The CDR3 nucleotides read TGTGCCAGCAGTTCATCAGGGGACCAATCGGGACCCCTTTGGATTGAGCAGTTCTTC. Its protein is CASSSSGDQSGPLWIEQFF.

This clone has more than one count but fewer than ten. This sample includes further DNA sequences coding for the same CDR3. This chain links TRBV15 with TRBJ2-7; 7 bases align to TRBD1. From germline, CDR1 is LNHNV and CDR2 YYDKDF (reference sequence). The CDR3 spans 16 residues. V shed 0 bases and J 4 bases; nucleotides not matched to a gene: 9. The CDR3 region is CATSRDRGTASYEQYF. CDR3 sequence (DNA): TGTGCCACCAGCAGAGACCGAGGGACAGCTTCATACGAGCAGTACTTC.

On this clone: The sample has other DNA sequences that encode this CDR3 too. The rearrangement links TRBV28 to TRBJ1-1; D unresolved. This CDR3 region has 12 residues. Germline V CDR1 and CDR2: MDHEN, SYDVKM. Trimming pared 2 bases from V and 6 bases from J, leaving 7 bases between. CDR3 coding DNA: TGTGCCAGCAGTTTAAGAGGGTCTGAAGCTTTCTTT. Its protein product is CASSLRGSEAFF.

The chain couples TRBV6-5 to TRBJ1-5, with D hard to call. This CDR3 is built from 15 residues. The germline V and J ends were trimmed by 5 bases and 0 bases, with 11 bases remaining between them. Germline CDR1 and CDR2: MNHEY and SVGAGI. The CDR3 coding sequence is TGTGCCAGCAGTCGACATCCTAATAGCAATCAGCCCCAGCATTTT. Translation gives CASSRHPNSNQPQHF.

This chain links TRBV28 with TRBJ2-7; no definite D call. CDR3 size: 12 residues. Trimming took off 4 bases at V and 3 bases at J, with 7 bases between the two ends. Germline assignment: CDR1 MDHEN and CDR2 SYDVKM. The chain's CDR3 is CASSSAFYEQYF. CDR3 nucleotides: TGTGCCAGCAGTTCGGCATTCTACGAGCAGTACTTC.

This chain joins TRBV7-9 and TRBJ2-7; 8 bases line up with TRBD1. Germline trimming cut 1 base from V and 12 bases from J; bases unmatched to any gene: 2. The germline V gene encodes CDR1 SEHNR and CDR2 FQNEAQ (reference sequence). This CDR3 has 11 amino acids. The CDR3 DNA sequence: TGTGCCAGCAGCTTAGGGGACAGGAGGTACTTC. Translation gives CASSLGDRRYF.

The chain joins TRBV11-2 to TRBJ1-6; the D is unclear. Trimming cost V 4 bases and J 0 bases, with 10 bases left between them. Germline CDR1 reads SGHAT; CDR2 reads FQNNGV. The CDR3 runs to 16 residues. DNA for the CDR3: TGTGCCAGCAGCTCATCACTGAGCTCCTATAATTCACCCCTCCACTTT. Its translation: CASSSSLSSYNSPLHF.

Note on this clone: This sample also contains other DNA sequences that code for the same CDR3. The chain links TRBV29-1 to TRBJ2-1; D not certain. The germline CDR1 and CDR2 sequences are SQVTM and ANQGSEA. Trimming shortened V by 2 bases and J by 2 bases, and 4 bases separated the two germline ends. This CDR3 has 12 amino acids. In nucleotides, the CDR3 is TGCAGCGTTGAAACTACCTACAATGAGCAGTTCTTC. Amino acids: CSVETTYNEQFF.

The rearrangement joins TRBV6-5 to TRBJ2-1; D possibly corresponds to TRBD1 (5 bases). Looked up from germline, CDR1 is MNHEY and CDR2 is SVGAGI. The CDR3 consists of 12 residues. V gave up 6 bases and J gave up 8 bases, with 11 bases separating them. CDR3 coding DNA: TGTGCCAGCAGCAACAGGCCCGATGAGCAGTTCTTC. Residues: CASSNRPDEQFF.

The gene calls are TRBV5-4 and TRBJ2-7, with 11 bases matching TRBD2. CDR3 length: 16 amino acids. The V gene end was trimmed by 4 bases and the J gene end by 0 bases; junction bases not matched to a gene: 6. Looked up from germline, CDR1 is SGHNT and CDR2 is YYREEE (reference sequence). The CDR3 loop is CASSLGLAEASYEQYF. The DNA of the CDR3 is TGTGCCAGCAGCCTGGGACTAGCGGAGGCCTCCTACGAGCAGTACTTC.

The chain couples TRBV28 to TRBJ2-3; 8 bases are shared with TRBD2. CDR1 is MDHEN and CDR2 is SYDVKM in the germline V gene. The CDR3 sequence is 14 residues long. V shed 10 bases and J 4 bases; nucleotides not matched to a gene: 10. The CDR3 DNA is TGTGCCACTCGAAGGCCGGGAGGGCCAGATACGCAGTATTTT. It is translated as CATRRPGGPDTQYF.

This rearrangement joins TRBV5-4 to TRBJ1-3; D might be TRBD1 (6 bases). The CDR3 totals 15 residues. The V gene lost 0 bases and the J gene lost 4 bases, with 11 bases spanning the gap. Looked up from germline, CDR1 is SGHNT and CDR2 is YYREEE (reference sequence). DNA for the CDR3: TGTGCCAGCAGCTTGGGGGCAGGGGAAGGAAACACCATATATTTT. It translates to CASSLGAGEGNTIYF. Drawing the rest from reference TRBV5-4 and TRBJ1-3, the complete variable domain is ETGVTQSPTHLIKTRGQQVTLRCSSQSGHNTVSWYQQALGQGPQFIFQYYREEENGRGNFPPRFSGLQFPNYSSELNVNALELDDSALYLCASSLGAGEGNTIYFGEGSWLTVV.

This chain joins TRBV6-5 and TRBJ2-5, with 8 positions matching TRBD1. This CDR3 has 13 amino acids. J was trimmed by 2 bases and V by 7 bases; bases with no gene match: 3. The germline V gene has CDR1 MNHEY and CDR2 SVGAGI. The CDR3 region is CASTRTGQETQYF. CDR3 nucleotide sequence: TGTGCCAGCACCAGGACAGGGCAAGAGACCCAGTACTTC.

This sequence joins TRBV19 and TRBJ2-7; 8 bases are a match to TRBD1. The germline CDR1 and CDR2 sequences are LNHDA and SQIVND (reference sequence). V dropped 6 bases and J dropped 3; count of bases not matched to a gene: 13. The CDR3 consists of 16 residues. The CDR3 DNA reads TGTGCCAGTAGCCCCCCCCGGACAGGGATCGACTACGAGCAGTACTTC. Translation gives CASSPPRTGIDYEQYF.

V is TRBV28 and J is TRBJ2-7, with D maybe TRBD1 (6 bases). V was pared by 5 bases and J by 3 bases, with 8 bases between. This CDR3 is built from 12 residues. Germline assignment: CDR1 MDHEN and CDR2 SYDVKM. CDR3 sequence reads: CASSARGYEQYF. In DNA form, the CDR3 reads TGTGCCAGCAGTGCCAGGGGCTACGAGCAGTACTTC.

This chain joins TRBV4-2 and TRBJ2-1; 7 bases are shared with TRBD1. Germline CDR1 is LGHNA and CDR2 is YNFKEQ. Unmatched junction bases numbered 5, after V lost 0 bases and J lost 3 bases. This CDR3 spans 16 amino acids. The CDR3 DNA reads TGTGCCAGCAGCCAAGAATCCGGGACAGTCTACAATGAGCAGTTCTTC. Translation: CASSQESGTVYNEQFF.